This T cell receptor (beta chain) was identified in a study of monozygotic twins with inflammatory bowel disease. The CDR3 covers 13 residues. The germline V gene encodes CDR1 DFQATT and CDR2 SNEGSKA (reference sequence). No DNA is given; TCRdb re-called the 5' RACE reads and lists each CDR3 protein once. Its listing shows over 120,000 distinct CDR3 sequences. The chain is built from TRBV20-1 and TRBJ2-5. This sequence was found in a human donor with ulcerative colitis or Crohn's disease, or a healthy co-twin of an affected twin (not recorded which). Sequencing input: blood. CDR3 residues: CSATGPKGETQYF.